This T cell receptor (beta chain) is drawn from a study of spatial heterogeneity in lung cancer. Points from the study as a whole: Circulating ubiquitous expanded tumor TCRs were observed more frequently at resection than at follow-up.

TCRdb re-called the 5' RACE reads with MiXCR, one entry per CDR3 protein. The sample has about 92,000 distinct CDR3 sequences, roughly 12% seen once. The CDR3 runs 13 residues. Germline V gene lookup returns CDR1 SEHNR and CDR2 FQNEAQ (reference sequence). The sample holds a few counts of this clonotype. Its antigen is not known. The time point here: sample taken at primary tumor resection. Whole RNA from tumor, nontumor lung or frozen PBMC was sequenced unsorted. The TCR was taken from a male donor with early-stage non-small cell lung cancer. The chain has TRBV7-9 and TRBJ2-3; TRBD1 is a possible D gene (5 bases). Here the sequenced sample was PBMCs, taken at surgery. The CDR3 DNA is TGTGCGGAAGTAGCAGGGATTGGCGATACGCAGTATTTT. Protein product: CAEVAGIGDTQYF. The complete variable domain, with remaining parts taken from reference TRBV7-9 and TRBJ2-3, reads DTGVSQNPRHKITKRGQNVTFRCDPISEHNRLYWYRQTLGQGPEFLTYFQNEAQLEKSRLLSDRFSAERPKGSFSTLEIQRTEQGDSAMYLCAEVAGIGDTQYFGPGTRLTVL.